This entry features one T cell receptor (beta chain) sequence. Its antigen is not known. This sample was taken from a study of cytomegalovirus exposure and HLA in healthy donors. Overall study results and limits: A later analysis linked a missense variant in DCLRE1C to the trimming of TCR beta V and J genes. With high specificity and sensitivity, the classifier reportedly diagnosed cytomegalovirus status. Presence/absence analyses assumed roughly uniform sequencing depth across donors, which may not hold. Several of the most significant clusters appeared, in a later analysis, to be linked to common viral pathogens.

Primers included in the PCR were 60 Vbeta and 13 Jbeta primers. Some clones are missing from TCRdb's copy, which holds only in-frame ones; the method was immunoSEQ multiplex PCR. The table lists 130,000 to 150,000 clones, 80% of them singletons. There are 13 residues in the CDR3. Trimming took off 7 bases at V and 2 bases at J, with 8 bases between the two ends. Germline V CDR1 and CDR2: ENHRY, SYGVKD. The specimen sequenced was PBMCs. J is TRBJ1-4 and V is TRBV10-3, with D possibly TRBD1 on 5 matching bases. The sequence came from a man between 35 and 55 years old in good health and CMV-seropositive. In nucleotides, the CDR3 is TGTGCCATCAAGGCAGGGACTAATGAAAAACTGTTTTTT. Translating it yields CAIKAGTNEKLFF.